Below are 32 T cell receptor beta chains sequenced from a single sample in a study of T cell responses to AZD1222 COVID-19 vaccine. Produced via immunoSEQ multiplex PCR; TCRdb's table is partial and in-frame only. The data contain around 140,000 clones, more than 80% of them singletons. The sequencing used peripheral blood, collected on day 0 of MenACWY control vaccination. These receptor sequences come from an adult in good health.

This rearrangement joins TRBV15 to TRBJ1-1; the D gene is possibly TRBD1 (6 bases). Germline V lookup: CDR1 LNHNV, CDR2 YYDKDF (reference sequence). CDR3 length: 17 residues. V lost 0 bases and J 0 bases, leaving 14 bases between the germline ends. CDR3 amino acids: CATSRDLGQHLNTEAFF. CDR3 in DNA: TGTGCCACCAGCAGAGATCTCGGACAGCATTTGAACACTGAAGCTTTCTTT.

The chain uses TRBV9 and TRBJ2-2; TRBD2 matches 9 bases. CDR1 and CDR2 (germline): SGDLS, YYNGEE. Trimming at V came to 0 bases and at J to 5 bases, leaving 11 bases not matched to a gene. This CDR3 is 18 amino acids long. CDR3 nucleotides: TGTGCCAGCAGCGTAGTCCCCTTGGGAGCGGGGGGTACCGGGGAGCTGTTTTTT. Protein sequence: CASSVVPLGAGGTGELFF.

The V and J genes are TRBV5-1 and TRBJ1-2; D is uncertain. This CDR3 region has 12 residues. Trimming took off 4 bases at V and 3 bases at J, with 7 bases between the two ends. The germline V gene has CDR1 SGHRS and CDR2 YFSETQ. This CDR3 is CASSPRDYGYTF. In DNA form, the CDR3 reads TGCGCCAGCAGCCCACGGGACTATGGCTACACCTTC.

The rearrangement links TRBV6-2 or TRBV6-3 to TRBJ2-2; tentative D call: TRBD2 (6 bases). The germline V and J ends were trimmed by 5 bases and 3 bases, with 10 bases remaining between them. The length of the CDR3 is 14 residues. Germline V lookup: CDR1 MNHEY, CDR2 SVGEGT. The DNA for the CDR3 is TGTGCCAGCAGTGGCCGACTAGACACCGGGGAGCTGTTTTTT. Translating it yields CASSGRLDTGELFF.

This chain joins TRBV19 and TRBJ1-3; D is unresolved. V gave up 6 bases and J gave up 4 bases, with 19 bases separating them. The CDR3 extends over 16 amino acids. Germline V CDR1 and CDR2: LNHDA, SQIVND (reference sequence). The CDR3 here is CASSPKAGSGGNTIYF. CDR3 sequence (DNA): TGTGCCAGTAGCCCAAAGGCCGGCTCTGGCGGAAACACCATATATTTT.

V and J are TRBV25-1 and TRBJ2-7, with 8 bases lining up with TRBD1. Germline lookup yields CDR1 MGHDK and CDR2 SYGVNS. The length of the CDR3 is 12 residues. The trim removed 4 bases at V and 12 bases at J, leaving 8 bases unmatched. In nucleotides, the CDR3 is TGTGCCAGCAGTGCTTCGGACAGGGTGGTGTACTTC. Its protein product is CASSASDRVVYF.

V is TRBV6-1 and J is TRBJ1-5; D call uncertain. The germline V and J ends were trimmed by 1 base and 1 base, with 8 bases remaining between them. Germline V CDR1 and CDR2: MNHNS, SASEGT. The CDR3 extends over 15 amino acids. CDR3 DNA: TGTGCCAGCAGTGAAGGGACGGAAAGCAATCAGCCCCAGCATTTT. This encodes CASSEGTESNQPQHF.

The CDR3 coding sequence is TGTGCCAGCGGCACAGATACGCAGTATTTT. Its protein is CASGTDTQYF. The chain has TRBV9 and TRBJ2-3; no reliable D call. This CDR3 is 10 amino acids long. Per the germline V gene, CDR1 is SGDLS and CDR2 is YYNGEE. The V end lost 7 bases, the J end lost 1 base, and 1 base lay between the germline ends.

This chain links TRBV7-6 with TRBJ2-4, with 7 bases aligning to TRBD1. J lost 0 bases, V lost 1 base, and 9 bases had no gene match. CDR1 and CDR2 (germline): SGHVS, FNYEAQ. The CDR3 length is 18 residues. CDR3 in amino acids: CASSLVQGEKGAKNIQYF. In DNA, the CDR3 is TGTGCCAGCAGCTTAGTTCAGGGGGAGAAAGGAGCCAAAAACATTCAGTACTTC.

The rearrangement links TRBV6-5 to TRBJ1-2, with unresolved D. Per the germline V gene, CDR1 is MNHEY and CDR2 is SVGAGI. CDR3 length: 12 amino acids. The V and J ends lost 4 bases and 11 bases respectively, with 14 bases between them. The chain's CDR3 is CASSSLSLGYTF. The CDR3 DNA sequence: TGTGCCAGCAGTTCCCTATCCCTGGGGTACACCTTC.

This clone showed up just once. As DNA, the CDR3 is TGCGCCAGCAGCTTGGAGGCAGGGGGGACCGGGGAGCTGTTTTTT. This codes for CASSLEAGGTGELFF. The chain couples TRBV5-1 to TRBJ2-2; perhaps TRBD1 as D (7 bases). V gave up 0 bases and J gave up 5 bases, with 11 bases separating them. Germline-derived CDR1 and CDR2 are SGHRS and YFSETQ. The CDR3 contains 15 residues.

This chain uses TRBV11-3 with TRBJ2-1, with 9 bases aligning to TRBD2. Germline trimming cut 0 bases from V and 0 bases from J; bases unmatched to any gene: 0. This CDR3 is built from 16 residues. Germline V CDR1 and CDR2: SGHNT, YENEEA. CDR3 nucleotide sequence: TGTGCCAGCAGCTTAGAGCGGGAGGGCTCCTACAATGAGCAGTTCTTC. As protein: CASSLEREGSYNEQFF.

The CDR3 spells CASSLSFTANYGYTF. The CDR3 bases are TGTGCCAGCAGTTTATCATTTACCGCTAACTATGGCTACACCTTC. The chain has TRBV27 and TRBJ1-2; D not certain. Germline-derived CDR1 and CDR2 are MNHEY and SMNVEV (reference sequence). V was cut by 0 bases and J by 0 bases, with 8 bases left in between. The CDR3 runs to 15 residues.

The rearrangement uses TRBV24-1 and TRBJ1-1, with TRBD1 as a possible D gene (5 bases). Germline values: CDR1 KGHDR, CDR2 SFDVKD. The CDR3 has 15 residues. V was cut by 7 bases and J by 5 bases, with 19 bases left in between. Written as DNA, the CDR3 is TGTGCCACCAGGGAAGTGGGGGACGGAATGACTGAAGCTTTCTTT. It specifies CATREVGDGMTEAFF.

The chain joins TRBV18 to TRBJ1-5; 7 bases fit TRBD1. J was trimmed by 5 bases and V by 1 base; bases with no gene match: 5. Germline values: CDR1 KGHSH, CDR2 LQKENI. The CDR3 spans 15 residues. The CDR3 DNA is TGTGCCAGCTCACCACGCGGACAGGCGGATCAGCCCCAGCATTTT. This gives the protein CASSPRGQADQPQHF.

J is TRBJ1-4 and V is TRBV19; no reliable D call. The CDR3 contains 11 residues. CDR1 and CDR2 from the germline V gene are LNHDA and SQIVND (reference sequence). V shed 8 bases and J shed 9 bases, with 10 bases lying between them. The CDR3 nucleotides read TGTGCCAGTGAATGGGGAAAAAAACTGTTTTTT. Encoded protein: CASEWGKKLFF. Looking up the rest from reference TRBV19 and TRBJ1-4 gives the full variable domain: DGGITQSPKYLFRKEGQNVTLSCEQNLNHDAMYWYRQDPGQGLRLIYYSQIVNDFQKGDIAEGYSVSREKKESFPLTVTSAQKNPTAFYLCASEWGKKLFFGSGTQLSVL.

The chain recombines TRBV7-9 with TRBJ1-1, with 8 bases lining up with TRBD1. Germline V lookup: CDR1 SEHNR, CDR2 FQNEAQ (reference sequence). The junction had 25 bases not matched to a gene; V was cut back by 4 bases and J by 12 bases. This CDR3 has 18 residues. The CDR3, as DNA: TGTGCCAGCAGCTCCCCCACAGGGGGGGATTCGCTGTCCGGGGAATCTTTCTTT. Its translation: CASSSPTGGDSLSGESFF.

This chain links TRBV12-3 or TRBV12-4 with TRBJ2-1, with 8 bases that match TRBD1. V dropped 6 bases and J dropped 5; count of bases not matched to a gene: 3. The CDR3 runs to 13 residues. The CDR3 protein is CASSPGQDNEQFF. The CDR3 DNA is TGTGCCAGCAGCCCGGGACAGGACAATGAGCAGTTCTTC.

J is TRBJ1-1 and V is TRBV27, with 8 bases matching TRBD1. The CDR3 has 16 residues. Germline V CDR1 and CDR2: MNHEY, SMNVEV (reference sequence). J was trimmed by 5 bases and V by 4 bases; bases with no gene match: 12. DNA of the CDR3: TGTGCCAGCAGTTCCTTCCGGGACAGGTTTATGACTGAAGCTTTCTTT. Its translation is CASSSFRDRFMTEAFF.

The chain joins TRBV9 to TRBJ1-4, with D maybe TRBD1 (5 bases). Trimming shortened V by 0 bases and J by 7 bases, and 13 bases separated the two germline ends. Germline CDR1 and CDR2: SGDLS and YYNGEE. This CDR3 has 15 amino acids. In DNA form, the CDR3 reads TGTGCCAGCAGCGTAGATCAAGGGGCGGGTGAAAAACTGTTTTTT. As protein: CASSVDQGAGEKLFF.

This chain links TRBV29-1 with TRBJ1-1, with 8 bases fitting TRBD1. With 6 bases clipped from V and 5 bases from J, the junction kept 11 bases outside the gene matches. Germline V lookup: CDR1 SQVTM, CDR2 ANQGSEA. The CDR3 is 14 amino acids. The CDR3 loop reads CSVDRSQGATEAFF. Here the CDR3 DNA reads TGCAGCGTGGATAGATCGCAGGGGGCAACTGAAGCTTTCTTT. The variable domain in full, with the rest retrieved from reference TRBV29-1 and TRBJ1-1, is SAVISQKPSRDICQRGTSLTIQCQVDSQVTMMFWYRQQPGQSLTLIATANQGSEATYESGFVIDKFPISRPNLTFSTLTVSNMSPEDSSIYLCSVDRSQGATEAFFGQGTRLTVV.

V and J are TRBV5-5 and TRBJ1-2; D not resolved. CDR3 length: 15 amino acids. Trimming shortened V by 4 bases and J by 7 bases, and 20 bases separated the two germline ends. Germline V gene sequence: CDR1 SGHKS, CDR2 YYEKEE (reference sequence). Here the CDR3 reads CASSVEGAPGPGYTF. The CDR3 DNA follows: TGTGCCAGCAGCGTCGAAGGAGCCCCCGGACCTGGCTACACCTTC.

This clone was seen more than once but under ten times. The chain employs TRBV4-3 and TRBJ2-3; 8 nucleotides line up with TRBD2. The germline CDR1 and CDR2 sequences are LGHNA and YSLEER. Unmatched junction bases numbered 8, after V lost 2 bases and J lost 4 bases. The CDR3 has 16 residues. The chain's CDR3 is CASSQQVPGGADTQYF. Here the CDR3 DNA reads TGCGCCAGCAGCCAACAGGTCCCCGGGGGGGCAGATACGCAGTATTTT.

With regard to this clone: This sample also contains other DNA sequences that code for the same CDR3. The J gene is TRBJ1-1, the V gene TRBV9; D is ambiguous. The CDR3 totals 14 residues. Germline V lookup: CDR1 SGDLS, CDR2 YYNGEE. V dropped 2 bases and J dropped 0 bases, with 8 bases sitting between them. CDR3 protein: CASSVAGMNTEAFF. The CDR3 DNA reads as TGTGCCAGCAGCGTGGCAGGTATGAACACTGAAGCTTTCTTT.

CDR3 in amino acids: CAISESGGFGSGNTIYF. DNA for the CDR3: TGTGCCATCAGTGAGTCCGGGGGGTTTGGCTCTGGAAACACCATATATTTT. The chain recombines TRBV10-3 with TRBJ1-3; D is possibly TRBD1 (5 bases). The CDR3 runs 17 residues. Trimming cost V 0 bases and J 0 bases, with 12 bases left between them. The germline gives CDR1 ENHRY, CDR2 SYGVKD.

This clone was recorded only once. The CDR3 region is CASTLAELLHF. CDR3 in DNA: TGTGCCAGCACGCTGGCCGAGCTCCTCCACTTT. The V and J genes are TRBV6-5 and TRBJ1-6; D ambiguous. Trimming removed 7 bases from V and 15 bases from J, with 13 bases in between. The CDR3 runs to 11 residues. Germline CDR1 and CDR2: MNHEY and SVGAGI.

This clone was picked up one time. The chain recombines TRBV4-1 with TRBJ1-1; a weak D match, TRBD1 (5 bases). This CDR3 is 16 amino acids long. Trimming cost V 4 bases and J 0 bases, with 15 bases left between them. Germline V lookup: CDR1 MGHRA, CDR2 YSYEKL. In DNA, the CDR3 is TGCGCCAGCAGCCTAAGGCAGGGCATAGTGAACACTGAAGCTTTCTTT. The encoded protein is CASSLRQGIVNTEAFF.

V gene TRBV5-1 combines with J gene TRBJ2-7; possibly TRBD1 for D (6 bases). The CDR3 length is 15 residues. V lost 0 bases to trimming and J lost 5 bases, with 15 bases between them. Germline CDR1 reads SGHRS; CDR2 reads YFSETQ. CDR3: CASSLAFQGMNEQYF. As DNA, the CDR3 is TGCGCCAGCAGCTTGGCCTTTCAGGGGATGAACGAGCAGTACTTC.

The chain joins TRBV27 to TRBJ1-2; 10 nucleotides match TRBD1. This CDR3 has 15 residues. Per germline, CDR1 MNHEY and CDR2 SMNVEV (reference sequence). The ends lost 7 bases at V and 7 bases at J; junction bases unmatched: 12. The CDR3 DNA sequence: TGTGCCAGCAACAAAATACGGGGGACAGGGGTTGGCTACACCTTC. Translation gives CASNKIRGTGVGYTF.

The chain couples TRBV28 to TRBJ1-6, with 7 positions matching TRBD1. Germline V gene sequence: CDR1 MDHEN, CDR2 SYDVKM. The CDR3 covers 18 residues. Losses at the gene ends were 6 bases for V and 0 bases for J; bases not matched to a gene: 11. DNA for the CDR3: TGTGCCAGCAGGGGACAGACCAAATTGAGCTCCTATAATTCACCCCTCCACTTT. Translation gives CASRGQTKLSSYNSPLHF.

The CDR3 DNA sequence: TGTGCCAGCAGTTTTCGACAGGGCGAGAGTGAAGCTTTCTTT. Encoded protein: CASSFRQGESEAFF. This rearrangement joins TRBV6-5 to TRBJ1-1, with 7 bases that match TRBD1. The V segment lost 4 bases and the J segment 7 bases; nucleotides outside the gene matches: 9. Germline V gene data show CDR1 as MNHEY and CDR2 as SVGAGI. There are 14 residues in the CDR3.

J is TRBJ2-7 and V is TRBV6-6; D is undetermined. Germline lookup yields CDR1 MNHNY and CDR2 SVGAGI (reference sequence). The CDR3 runs to 18 residues. V gave up 5 bases and J gave up 4 bases, with 27 bases separating them. The CDR3 DNA reads TGTGCCAGCAGTCTGTCCGCTGACCCCAGACGTAGGTCGTACGAGCAGTACTTC. It translates to CASSLSADPRRRSYEQYF.